This is a list of T cell receptor beta chains from one sample in a study of blood T cell repertoires in COVID-19. The assay was immunoSEQ multiplex PCR, and TCRdb's table has in-frame clones only and misses some. The sample records some 200,000 clones, more than 75% being singletons. Sequencing input: peripheral blood. These receptors were collected from a human donor in a cohort sampled during active COVID-19. Both conserved end residues are part of each CDR3. The order of the fields is J gene, clone size, D gene, V gene, CDR3 protein, CDR3 DNA. A D gene is named only where the DNA matches it firmly. Size is omitted from some rows. Given values are once, few, many or a class for expanded clones.

j_call: TRBJ2-7; clone_size: many; d_call: TRBD1; v_call: TRBV18; cdr3_aa: CASSPTGTGVAEQYF; cdr3_nt: TGTGCCAGCTCGCCCACCGGGACAGGGGTGGCCGAGCAGTACTTC
j_call: TRBJ2-2; clone_size: -; d_call: -; v_call: TRBV6-6; cdr3_aa: CASSYPKDGGTGELFF; cdr3_nt: TGTGCCAGCAGTTACCCGAAGGACGGGGGCACCGGGGAGCTGTTTTTT
j_call: TRBJ2-7; clone_size: -; d_call: TRBD1; v_call: TRBV10-3; cdr3_aa: CAIGQGTYEQYF; cdr3_nt: TGTGCCATCGGACAGGGGACCTACGAGCAGTACTTC
j_call: TRBJ1-2; clone_size: -; d_call: -; v_call: TRBV30; cdr3_aa: CALTINNYGYTF; cdr3_nt: TGTGCGTTGACAATAAATAACTATGGCTACACCTTC
j_call: TRBJ1-1; clone_size: -; d_call: -; v_call: TRBV6-5; cdr3_aa: CASSYSGGTEAFF; cdr3_nt: TGTGCCAGCAGTTACTCGGGGGGGACTGAAGCTTTCTTT
j_call: TRBJ2-7; clone_size: -; d_call: TRBD2; v_call: TRBV12-3/TRBV12-4; cdr3_aa: CASSPLGRVEQYF; cdr3_nt: TGTGCCAGCAGCCCTTTGGGGAGGGTAGAGCAGTACTTC
j_call: TRBJ2-2; clone_size: few; d_call: -; v_call: TRBV7-9; cdr3_aa: CASSPRQSTGELFF; cdr3_nt: TGTGCCAGCAGCCCTCGACAGAGCACCGGGGAGCTGTTTTTT
j_call: TRBJ1-1; clone_size: few; d_call: -; v_call: TRBV7-8; cdr3_aa: CASSSYGVNTEAFF; cdr3_nt: TGTGCCAGCAGCTCGTACGGTGTGAACACTGAAGCTTTCTTT
j_call: TRBJ1-5; clone_size: -; d_call: -; v_call: TRBV19; cdr3_aa: CASTGVWSNQPQHF; cdr3_nt: TGTGCCAGTACAGGGGTTTGGAGCAATCAGCCCCAGCATTTT
j_call: TRBJ2-4; clone_size: -; d_call: TRBD1; v_call: TRBV14; cdr3_aa: CASSQSEDRGGKNIQYF; cdr3_nt: TGTGCCAGCAGCCAGTCAGAGGACAGGGGGGGCAAAAACATTCAGTACTTC
j_call: TRBJ1-5; clone_size: -; d_call: -; v_call: TRBV19; cdr3_aa: CASSLSPPGYSNQPQHF; cdr3_nt: TGTGCCAGTAGTCTTTCCCCACCCGGTTATAGCAATCAGCCCCAGCATTTT
j_call: TRBJ2-1; clone_size: once; d_call: -; v_call: TRBV4-3; cdr3_aa: CASSQDSGSYNEQFF; cdr3_nt: TGCGCCAGCAGCCAAGATTCGGGGAGCTACAATGAGCAGTTCTTC
j_call: TRBJ2-3; clone_size: few; d_call: -; v_call: TRBV4-2; cdr3_aa: CASSQDWRGPVDTQYF; cdr3_nt: TGTGCCAGCAGCCAAGATTGGCGGGGGCCCGTAGATACGCAGTATTTT
j_call: TRBJ2-1; clone_size: -; d_call: TRBD2; v_call: TRBV11-3; cdr3_aa: CASSLVSGINEQFF; cdr3_nt: TGTGCCAGCAGCTTAGTTAGCGGGATCAATGAGCAGTTCTTC
j_call: TRBJ2-5; clone_size: -; d_call: -; v_call: TRBV4-3; cdr3_aa: CASSQGAVQETQYF; cdr3_nt: TGCGCCAGCAGCCAGGGGGCAGTTCAAGAGACCCAGTACTTC
j_call: TRBJ2-3; clone_size: -; d_call: TRBD2; v_call: TRBV4-3; cdr3_aa: CASSPGTRENTQYF; cdr3_nt: TGCGCCAGCAGCCCCGGGACTAGAGAGAATACGCAGTATTTT
j_call: TRBJ2-1; clone_size: -; d_call: -; v_call: TRBV6-1; cdr3_aa: CASSEEAGSVAEQFF; cdr3_nt: TGTGCCAGCAGTGAAGAGGCCGGGAGCGTTGCTGAGCAGTTCTTC
j_call: TRBJ2-3; clone_size: -; d_call: -; v_call: TRBV19; cdr3_aa: CASSTLTVDTQYF; cdr3_nt: TGTGCCAGTAGTACCCTGACAGTTGATACGCAGTATTTT
j_call: TRBJ1-2; clone_size: -; d_call: TRBD1; v_call: TRBV28; cdr3_aa: CASTTGEYRDGYTF; cdr3_nt: TGTGCCAGCACGACAGGGGAGTATAGAGATGGCTACACCTTC
j_call: TRBJ2-5; clone_size: -; d_call: -; v_call: TRBV5-1; cdr3_aa: CASSFSASRTQYF; cdr3_nt: TGCGCCAGCAGCTTTAGTGCCTCAAGGACCCAGTACTTC
j_call: TRBJ1-6; clone_size: -; d_call: TRBD1; v_call: TRBV7-2; cdr3_aa: CASSHATGERVYNSPLHF; cdr3_nt: TGTGCCAGCAGCCACGCGACAGGGGAGCGGGTCTATAATTCACCCCTCCACTTT
j_call: TRBJ2-1; clone_size: few; d_call: TRBD2; v_call: TRBV2; cdr3_aa: CASSDQRTSGTVQFF; cdr3_nt: TGTGCCAGCAGTGATCAGAGGACTAGCGGGACTGTGCAGTTCTTC
j_call: TRBJ1-1; clone_size: -; d_call: -; v_call: TRBV7-3; cdr3_aa: CASSLTRADNTEAFF; cdr3_nt: TGTGCCAGCAGCTTAACGCGGGCGGATAACACTGAAGCTTTCTTT
j_call: TRBJ1-1; clone_size: -; d_call: -; v_call: TRBV14; cdr3_aa: CASSQVGREGTEAFF; cdr3_nt: TGTGCCAGCAGCCAAGTCGGGAGGGAGGGCACTGAAGCTTTCTTT
j_call: TRBJ1-1; clone_size: -; d_call: TRBD1; v_call: TRBV6-5; cdr3_aa: CASSRTGVAEAFF; cdr3_nt: TGTGCCAGCAGCCGAACAGGGGTCGCTGAAGCTTTCTTT
j_call: TRBJ2-5; clone_size: -; d_call: -; v_call: TRBV19; cdr3_aa: CASSPGQGPQETQYF; cdr3_nt: TGTGCCAGTAGTCCCGGTCAGGGCCCACAAGAGACCCAGTACTTC
j_call: TRBJ2-1; clone_size: -; d_call: -; v_call: TRBV7-7; cdr3_aa: CASSFRPERERCNEQFF; cdr3_nt: TGTGCTAGCAGCTTTAGGCCTGAACGAGAGAGGTGCAATGAGCAGTTCTTC
j_call: TRBJ1-2; clone_size: -; d_call: -; v_call: TRBV5-5; cdr3_aa: CASSLGRYGYTF; cdr3_nt: TGTGCCAGCAGCTTGGGTAGATATGGCTACACCTTC
j_call: TRBJ1-5; clone_size: -; d_call: TRBD1; v_call: TRBV4-1; cdr3_aa: CASSSRQGQGTFQPQHF; cdr3_nt: TGCGCCAGCAGCTCACGCCAGGGACAGGGGACCTTTCAGCCCCAGCATTTT
j_call: TRBJ2-1; clone_size: -; d_call: TRBD1; v_call: TRBV4-3; cdr3_aa: CASSRGTGVGEQFF; cdr3_nt: TGCGCCAGCAGCCGGGGGACAGGGGTCGGGGAGCAGTTCTTC
j_call: TRBJ1-6; clone_size: -; d_call: TRBD1; v_call: TRBV19; cdr3_aa: CASSTDRDHNSPLHF; cdr3_nt: TGTGCCAGTAGTACGGACAGGGACCATAATTCACCCCTCCACTTT
j_call: TRBJ1-1; clone_size: few; d_call: TRBD1; v_call: TRBV19; cdr3_aa: CASSTSPRQGRLNTEAFF; cdr3_nt: TGTGCCAGTAGCACCTCACCCCGACAGGGACGACTGAACACTGAAGCTTTCTTT
j_call: TRBJ2-7; clone_size: once; d_call: -; v_call: TRBV2; cdr3_aa: CASSGDDDRSSYEQYF; cdr3_nt: TGTGCCAGCAGTGGGGATGATGACAGGAGCTCCTACGAGCAGTACTTC
j_call: TRBJ1-2; clone_size: -; d_call: -; v_call: TRBV29-1; cdr3_aa: CSVGQINYGYTF; cdr3_nt: TGCAGCGTTGGACAGATTAACTATGGCTACACCTTC
j_call: TRBJ2-3; clone_size: -; d_call: -; v_call: TRBV7-2; cdr3_aa: CASSPQHDMDTQYF; cdr3_nt: TGTGCCAGCAGCCCTCAGCACGACATGGATACGCAGTATTTT
j_call: TRBJ1-1; clone_size: -; d_call: TRBD1; v_call: TRBV19; cdr3_aa: CATVDRGDTEAFF; cdr3_nt: TGTGCCACCGTGGACAGGGGGGACACTGAAGCTTTCTTT
j_call: TRBJ2-6; clone_size: once; d_call: -; v_call: TRBV30; cdr3_aa: CAWSAGFFSGANVLTF; cdr3_nt: TGTGCCTGGAGCGCGGGGTTTTTCTCTGGGGCCAACGTCCTGACTTTC
j_call: TRBJ2-7; clone_size: -; d_call: TRBD2; v_call: TRBV6-2/TRBV6-3; cdr3_aa: CASSPELQTSGTVYEQYF; cdr3_nt: TGTGCCAGCAGCCCTGAATTGCAAACTAGCGGGACAGTTTACGAGCAGTACTTC
j_call: TRBJ1-5; clone_size: -; d_call: -; v_call: TRBV7-2; cdr3_aa: CASSLQGLSNQPQHF; cdr3_nt: TGTGCCAGCAGCTTGCAGGGTTTAAGCAATCAGCCCCAGCATTTT
j_call: TRBJ2-7; clone_size: -; d_call: -; v_call: TRBV27; cdr3_aa: CASSSVLGPYEQYF; cdr3_nt: TGTGCCAGCAGTTCGGTTCTGGGCCCCTACGAGCAGTACTTC
j_call: TRBJ1-4; clone_size: -; d_call: TRBD1; v_call: TRBV11-2; cdr3_aa: CASSFQGVKVFF; cdr3_nt: TGTGCCAGCAGCTTTCAGGGGGTTAAAGTGTTTTTT
j_call: TRBJ2-7; clone_size: -; d_call: TRBD1; v_call: TRBV5-1; cdr3_aa: CASSLGQGSSYEQYF; cdr3_nt: TGCGCCAGCAGCTTGGGACAGGGAAGCTCCTACGAGCAGTACTTC
j_call: TRBJ1-5; clone_size: -; d_call: -; v_call: TRBV3-1/TRBV3-2; cdr3_aa: CASSPQGSGQPQHF; cdr3_nt: TGTGCCAGCAGCCCCCAGGGGTCGGGTCAGCCCCAGCATTTT
j_call: TRBJ2-3; clone_size: -; d_call: TRBD2; v_call: TRBV5-1; cdr3_aa: CASSFPGTSRSTDTQYF; cdr3_nt: TGCGCCAGCAGCTTCCCCGGGACTAGCAGGAGCACAGATACGCAGTATTTT
j_call: TRBJ2-1; clone_size: -; d_call: -; v_call: TRBV10-3; cdr3_aa: CAISADPRSQFF; cdr3_nt: TGTGCCATCAGCGCAGACCCTAGGTCCCAGTTCTTC
j_call: TRBJ2-1; clone_size: once; d_call: TRBD2; v_call: TRBV11-2; cdr3_aa: CASSSLGLGRDLDEQFF; cdr3_nt: TGTGCCAGCAGCTCCCTAGGACTAGGGCGGGATTTAGATGAGCAGTTCTTC
j_call: TRBJ2-1; clone_size: -; d_call: TRBD2; v_call: TRBV12-5; cdr3_aa: CASGLVSGAEQFF; cdr3_nt: TGTGCTAGTGGTTTGGTGAGCGGGGCGGAGCAGTTCTTC
j_call: TRBJ1-2; clone_size: -; d_call: TRBD1; v_call: TRBV19; cdr3_aa: CASSPQTGGEYGYTF; cdr3_nt: TGTGCCAGTAGTCCCCAGACAGGGGGCGAATATGGCTACACCTTC
j_call: TRBJ2-3; clone_size: -; d_call: TRBD2; v_call: TRBV5-1; cdr3_aa: CASIREGVTDTQYF; cdr3_nt: TGCGCCAGCATCCGGGAGGGGGTCACAGATACGCAGTATTTT
j_call: TRBJ1-4; clone_size: -; d_call: -; v_call: TRBV18; cdr3_aa: CASSPTPGEKLFF; cdr3_nt: TGTGCCAGCTCACCTACACCGGGAGAAAAACTGTTTTTT
j_call: TRBJ1-2; clone_size: -; d_call: TRBD1; v_call: TRBV28; cdr3_aa: CASRGGQSNYGYTF; cdr3_nt: TGTGCCAGCAGAGGGGGACAGTCGAACTATGGCTACACCTTC
j_call: TRBJ1-4; clone_size: once; d_call: -; v_call: TRBV3-1/TRBV3-2; cdr3_aa: CASSPGARNEKLFF; cdr3_nt: TGTGCCAGCAGCCCCGGTGCCAGGAATGAAAAACTGTTTTTT
j_call: TRBJ2-7; clone_size: -; d_call: -; v_call: TRBV19; cdr3_aa: CASSSIQTAYEQYF; cdr3_nt: TGTGCCAGTAGTTCCATACAGACAGCCTACGAGCAGTACTTC